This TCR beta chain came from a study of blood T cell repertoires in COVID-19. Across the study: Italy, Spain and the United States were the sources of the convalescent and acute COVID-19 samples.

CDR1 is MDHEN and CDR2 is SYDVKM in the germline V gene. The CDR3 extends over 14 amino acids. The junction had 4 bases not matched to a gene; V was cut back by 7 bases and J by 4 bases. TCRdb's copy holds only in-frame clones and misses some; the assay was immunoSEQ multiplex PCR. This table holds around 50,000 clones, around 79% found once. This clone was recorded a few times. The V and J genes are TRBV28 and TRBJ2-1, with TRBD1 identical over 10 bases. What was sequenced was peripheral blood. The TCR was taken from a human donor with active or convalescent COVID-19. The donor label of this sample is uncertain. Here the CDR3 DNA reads TGTGCCAGCACCAGGACAGGGGGGTACAATGAGCAGTTCTTC. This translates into CASTRTGGYNEQFF. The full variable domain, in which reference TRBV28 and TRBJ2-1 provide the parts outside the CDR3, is DVKVTQSSRYLVKRTGEKVFLECVQDMDHENMFWYRQDPGLGLRLIYFSYDVKMKEKGDIPEGYSVSREKKERFSLILESASTNQTSMYLCASTRTGGYNEQFFGPGTRLTVL.